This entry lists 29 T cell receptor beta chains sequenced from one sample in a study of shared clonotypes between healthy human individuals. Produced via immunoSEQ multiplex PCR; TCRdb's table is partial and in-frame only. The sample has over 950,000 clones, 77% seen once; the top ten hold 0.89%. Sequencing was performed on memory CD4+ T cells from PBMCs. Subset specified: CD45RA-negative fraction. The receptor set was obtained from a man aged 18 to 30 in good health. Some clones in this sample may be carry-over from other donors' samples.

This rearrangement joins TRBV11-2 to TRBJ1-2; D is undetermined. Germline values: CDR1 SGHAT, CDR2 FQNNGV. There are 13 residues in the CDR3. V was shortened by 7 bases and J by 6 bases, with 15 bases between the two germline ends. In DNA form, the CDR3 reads TGTGCCAGCACCACCTGGGGTATGAATGGCTACACCTTC. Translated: CASTTWGMNGYTF. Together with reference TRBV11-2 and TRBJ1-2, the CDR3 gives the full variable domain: EAGVAQSPRYKIIEKRQSVAFWCNPISGHATLYWYQQILGQGPKLLIQFQNNGVVDDSQLPKDRFSAERLKGVDSTLKIQPAKLEDSAVYLCASTTWGMNGYTFGSGTRLTVV.

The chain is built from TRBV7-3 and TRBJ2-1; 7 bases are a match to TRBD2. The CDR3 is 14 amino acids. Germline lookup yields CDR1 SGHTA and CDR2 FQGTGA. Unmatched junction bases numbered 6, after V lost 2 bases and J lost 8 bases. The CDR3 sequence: CASSLRGESDEQFF. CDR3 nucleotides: TGTGCCAGCAGCTTACGGGGGGAGTCCGATGAGCAGTTCTTC.

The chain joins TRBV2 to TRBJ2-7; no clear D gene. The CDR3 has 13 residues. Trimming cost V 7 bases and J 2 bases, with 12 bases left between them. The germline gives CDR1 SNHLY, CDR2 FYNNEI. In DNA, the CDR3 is TGTGCCAGCACCACGCAGGTGGCCTACGAGCAGTACTTC. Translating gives CASTTQVAYEQYF.

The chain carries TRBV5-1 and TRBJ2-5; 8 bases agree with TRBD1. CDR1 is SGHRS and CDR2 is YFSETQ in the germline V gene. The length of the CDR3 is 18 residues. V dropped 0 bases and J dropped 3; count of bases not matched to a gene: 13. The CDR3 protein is CASSLGISSGGYEETQYF. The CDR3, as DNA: TGCGCCAGCAGCTTGGGAATATCGTCAGGGGGCTACGAAGAGACCCAGTACTTC.

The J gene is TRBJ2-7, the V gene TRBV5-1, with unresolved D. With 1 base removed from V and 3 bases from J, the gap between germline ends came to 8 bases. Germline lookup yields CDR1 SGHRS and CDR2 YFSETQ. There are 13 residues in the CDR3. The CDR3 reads CASSLFTDYEQYF. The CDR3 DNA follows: TGCGCCAGCAGCTTGTTTACTGACTACGAGCAGTACTTC.

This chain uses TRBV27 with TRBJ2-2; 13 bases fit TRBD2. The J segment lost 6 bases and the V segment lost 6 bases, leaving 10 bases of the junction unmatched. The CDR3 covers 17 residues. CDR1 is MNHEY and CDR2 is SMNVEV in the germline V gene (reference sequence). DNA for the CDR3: TGTGCCAGCAGAGTGGGACTAGCGGGATTTACGGCCGGGGAGCTGTTTTTT. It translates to CASRVGLAGFTAGELFF.

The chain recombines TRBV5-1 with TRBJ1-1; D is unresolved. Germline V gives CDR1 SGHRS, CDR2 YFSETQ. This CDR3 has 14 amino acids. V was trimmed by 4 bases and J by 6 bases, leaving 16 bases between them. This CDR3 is CASSIDGSRAEAFF. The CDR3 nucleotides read TGCGCCAGCAGCATTGATGGCTCGAGGGCTGAAGCTTTCTTT.

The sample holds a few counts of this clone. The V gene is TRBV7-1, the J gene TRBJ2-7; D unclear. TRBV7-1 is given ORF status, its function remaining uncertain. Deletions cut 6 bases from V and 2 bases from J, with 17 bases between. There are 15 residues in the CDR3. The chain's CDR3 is CASSFLRYSPYEQYF. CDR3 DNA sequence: TGTGCCAGCAGTTTCCTCCGCTACTCACCCTACGAGCAGTACTTC.

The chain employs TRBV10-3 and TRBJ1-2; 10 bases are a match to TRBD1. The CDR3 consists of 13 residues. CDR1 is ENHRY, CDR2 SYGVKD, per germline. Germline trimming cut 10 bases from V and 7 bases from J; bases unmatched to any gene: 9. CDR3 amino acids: CANRTRTGGGYTF. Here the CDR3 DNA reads TGTGCCAACCGCACGAGGACAGGGGGTGGCTACACCTTC.

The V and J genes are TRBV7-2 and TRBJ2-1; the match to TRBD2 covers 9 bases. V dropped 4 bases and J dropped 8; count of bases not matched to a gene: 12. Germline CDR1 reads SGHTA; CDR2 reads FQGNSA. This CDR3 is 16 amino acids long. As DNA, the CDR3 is TGTGCCAGCAGCTCCATGAAAGCGGGAGGTTGGCATGAGCAGTTCTTC. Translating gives CASSSMKAGGWHEQFF.

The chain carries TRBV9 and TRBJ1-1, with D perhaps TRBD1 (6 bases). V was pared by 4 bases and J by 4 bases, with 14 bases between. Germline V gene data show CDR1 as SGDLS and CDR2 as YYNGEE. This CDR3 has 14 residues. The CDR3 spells CASSREGGSTEAFF. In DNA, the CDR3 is TGTGCCAGCAGCCGAGAGGGGGGCTCCACTGAAGCTTTCTTT. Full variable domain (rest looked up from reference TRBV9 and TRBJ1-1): DSGVTQTPKHLITATGQRVTLRCSPRSGDLSVYWYQQSLDQGLQFLIQYYNGEERAKGNILERFSAQQFPDLHSELNLSSLELGDSALYFCASSREGGSTEAFFGQGTRLTVV.

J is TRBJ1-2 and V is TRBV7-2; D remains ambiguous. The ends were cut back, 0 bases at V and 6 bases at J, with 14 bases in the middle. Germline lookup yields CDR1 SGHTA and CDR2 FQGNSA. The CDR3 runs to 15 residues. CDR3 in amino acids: CASSLALLRTDGYTF. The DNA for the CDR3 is TGTGCCAGCAGCTTAGCGCTCCTGCGGACGGATGGCTACACCTTC. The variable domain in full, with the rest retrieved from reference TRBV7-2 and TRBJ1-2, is GAGVSQSPSNKVTEKGKDVELRCDPISGHTALYWYRQSLGQGLEFLIYFQGNSAPDKSGLPSDRFSAERTGGSVSTLTIQRTQQEDSAVYLCASSLALLRTDGYTFGSGTRLTVV.

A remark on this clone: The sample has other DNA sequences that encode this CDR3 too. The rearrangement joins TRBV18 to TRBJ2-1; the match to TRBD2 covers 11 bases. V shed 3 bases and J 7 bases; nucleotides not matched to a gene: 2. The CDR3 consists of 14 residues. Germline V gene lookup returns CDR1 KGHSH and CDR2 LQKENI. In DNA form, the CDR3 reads TGTGCCAGCTCACCCCGGACTAGCGGGAATGAGCAGTTCTTC. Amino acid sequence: CASSPRTSGNEQFF.

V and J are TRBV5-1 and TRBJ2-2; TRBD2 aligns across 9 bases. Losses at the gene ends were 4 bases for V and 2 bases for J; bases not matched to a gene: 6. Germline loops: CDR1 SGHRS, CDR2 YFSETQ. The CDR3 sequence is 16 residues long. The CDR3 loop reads CASSPLSGGNTGELFF. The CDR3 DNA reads TGCGCCAGCAGCCCCCTTAGCGGGGGTAACACCGGGGAGCTGTTTTTT.

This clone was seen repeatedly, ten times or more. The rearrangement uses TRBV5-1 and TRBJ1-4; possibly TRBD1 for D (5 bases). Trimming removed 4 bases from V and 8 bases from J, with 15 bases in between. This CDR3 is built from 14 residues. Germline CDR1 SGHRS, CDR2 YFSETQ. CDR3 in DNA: TGCGCCAGCAGCCCTAGGGGATCTGAAGAAAAACTGTTTTTT. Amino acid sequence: CASSPRGSEEKLFF.

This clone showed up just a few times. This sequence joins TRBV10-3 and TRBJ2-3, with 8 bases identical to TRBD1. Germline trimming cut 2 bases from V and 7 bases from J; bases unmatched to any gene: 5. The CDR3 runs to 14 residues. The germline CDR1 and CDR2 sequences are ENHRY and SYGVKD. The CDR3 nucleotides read TGTGCCATCAGTGAGCCTGGACAGGGAAATACGCAGTATTTT. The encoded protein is CAISEPGQGNTQYF.

The CDR3 bases are TGTGCCAGCAGTTACTATGGACAGGGGATCGATGAGCAGTTCTTC. Amino acids: CASSYYGQGIDEQFF. V and J are TRBV6-6 and TRBJ2-1; 9 nucleotides line up with TRBD1. Germline V gene lookup returns CDR1 MNHNY and CDR2 SVGAGI (reference sequence). Trimming at V came to 1 base and at J to 8 bases, leaving 6 bases not matched to a gene. The CDR3 totals 15 residues.

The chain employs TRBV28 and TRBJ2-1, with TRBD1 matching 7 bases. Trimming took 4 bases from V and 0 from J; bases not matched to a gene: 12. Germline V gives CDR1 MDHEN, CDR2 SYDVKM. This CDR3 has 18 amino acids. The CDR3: CASSSFSGTESSYNEQFF. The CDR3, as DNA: TGTGCCAGCAGTTCATTCTCTGGGACAGAGAGCTCCTACAATGAGCAGTTCTTC.

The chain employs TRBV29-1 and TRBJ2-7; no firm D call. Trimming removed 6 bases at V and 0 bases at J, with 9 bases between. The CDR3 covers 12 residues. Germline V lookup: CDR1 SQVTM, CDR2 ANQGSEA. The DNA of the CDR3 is TGCAGCGTCCGGCTAAGCTCCTACGAGCAGTACTTC. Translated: CSVRLSSYEQYF.

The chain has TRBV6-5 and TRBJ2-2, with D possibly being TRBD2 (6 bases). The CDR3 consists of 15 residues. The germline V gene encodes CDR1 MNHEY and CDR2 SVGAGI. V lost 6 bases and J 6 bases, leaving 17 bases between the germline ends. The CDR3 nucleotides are TGTGCCAGCAGCCCCCCGCGGGGTGGTGCCGGGGAGCTGTTTTTT. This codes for CASSPPRGGAGELFF.

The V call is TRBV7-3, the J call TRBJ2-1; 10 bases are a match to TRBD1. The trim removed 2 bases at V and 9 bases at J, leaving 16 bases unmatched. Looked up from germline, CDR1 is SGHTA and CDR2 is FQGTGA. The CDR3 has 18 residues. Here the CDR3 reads CASSLSSRGTGALIEQFF. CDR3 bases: TGTGCCAGCAGCTTATCTAGTCGGGGGACAGGGGCTCTTATTGAGCAGTTCTTC.

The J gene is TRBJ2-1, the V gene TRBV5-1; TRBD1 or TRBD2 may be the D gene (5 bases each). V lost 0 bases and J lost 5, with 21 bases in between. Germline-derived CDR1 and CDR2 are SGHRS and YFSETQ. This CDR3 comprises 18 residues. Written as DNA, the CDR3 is TGCGCCAGCAGCTTGGGATTTTCGGGACCTATCCGGAACAATGAGCAGTTCTTC. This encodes CASSLGFSGPIRNNEQFF. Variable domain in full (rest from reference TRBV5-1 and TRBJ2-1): KAGVTQTPRYLIKTRGQQVTLSCSPISGHRSVSWYQQTPGQGLQFLFEYFSETQRNKGNFPGRFSGRQFSNSRSEMNVSTLELGDSALYLCASSLGFSGPIRNNEQFFGPGTRLTVL.

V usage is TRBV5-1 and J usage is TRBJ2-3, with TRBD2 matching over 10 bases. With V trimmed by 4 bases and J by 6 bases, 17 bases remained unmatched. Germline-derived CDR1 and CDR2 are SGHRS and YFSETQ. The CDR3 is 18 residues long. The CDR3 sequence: CASSRRPRTSGWWDTQYF. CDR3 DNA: TGCGCCAGCAGCAGGCGCCCCCGGACTAGCGGTTGGTGGGATACGCAGTATTTT.

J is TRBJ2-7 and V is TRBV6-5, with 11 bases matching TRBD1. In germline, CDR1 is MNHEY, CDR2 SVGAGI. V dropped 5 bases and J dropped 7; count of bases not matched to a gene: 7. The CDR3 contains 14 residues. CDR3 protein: CASSNGQGAREQYF. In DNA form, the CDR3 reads TGTGCCAGCAGTAATGGACAGGGGGCAAGGGAGCAGTACTTC.

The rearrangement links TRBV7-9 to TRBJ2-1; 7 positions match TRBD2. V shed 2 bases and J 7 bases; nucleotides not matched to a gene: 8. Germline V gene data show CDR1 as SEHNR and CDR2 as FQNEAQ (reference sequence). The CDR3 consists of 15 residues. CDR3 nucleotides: TGTGCCAGCAGCTTATCGGGACTACCCAGGAATGAGCAGTTCTTC. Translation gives CASSLSGLPRNEQFF. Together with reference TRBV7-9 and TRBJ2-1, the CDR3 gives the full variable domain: DTGVSQNPRHKITKRGQNVTFRCDPISEHNRLYWYRQTLGQGPEFLTYFQNEAQLEKSRLLSDRFSAERPKGSFSTLEIQRTEQGDSAMYLCASSLSGLPRNEQFFGPGTRLTVL.

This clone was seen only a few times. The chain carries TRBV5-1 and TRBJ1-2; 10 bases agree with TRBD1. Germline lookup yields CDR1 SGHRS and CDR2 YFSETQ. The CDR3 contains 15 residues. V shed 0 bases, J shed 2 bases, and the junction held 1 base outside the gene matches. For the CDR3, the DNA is TGCGCCAGCAGCTTGGGGACAGGGGGAAACTATGGCTACACCTTC. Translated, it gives CASSLGTGGNYGYTF.

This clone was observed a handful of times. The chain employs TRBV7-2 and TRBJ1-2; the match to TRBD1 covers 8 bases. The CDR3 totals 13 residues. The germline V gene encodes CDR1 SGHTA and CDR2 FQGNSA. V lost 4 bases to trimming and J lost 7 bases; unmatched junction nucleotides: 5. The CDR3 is CASSYNRGFGYTF. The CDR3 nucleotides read TGTGCCAGCAGCTATAACAGGGGGTTTGGCTACACCTTC.

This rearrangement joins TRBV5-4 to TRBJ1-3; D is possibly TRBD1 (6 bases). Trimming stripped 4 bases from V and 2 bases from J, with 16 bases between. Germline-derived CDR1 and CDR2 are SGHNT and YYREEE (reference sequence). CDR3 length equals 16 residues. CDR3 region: CASSRTTGLAGNTIYF. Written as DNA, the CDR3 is TGTGCCAGCAGCCGCACCACAGGGTTAGCTGGAAACACCATATATTTT.

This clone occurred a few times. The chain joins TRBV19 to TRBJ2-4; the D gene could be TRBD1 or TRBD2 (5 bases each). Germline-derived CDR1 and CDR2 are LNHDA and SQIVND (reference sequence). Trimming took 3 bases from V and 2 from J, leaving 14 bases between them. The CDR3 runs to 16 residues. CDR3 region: CASSIGAGATKNIQYF. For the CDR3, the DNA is TGTGCCAGTAGTATCGGGGCCGGTGCCACCAAAAACATTCAGTACTTC.